This TCR beta chain was sequenced for a study of graft-versus-host responses after intestinal transplantation. In the study overall: Multivisceral, liver-intestinal, or isolated intestinal transplants were received by the recipients. Study-wide results and limits: Graft-versus-host to host-versus-graft clonal ratios in allografts were high in patients with graft-donor T cell macrochimerism. Peak circulating GvH clone levels were associated with early post-transplant HvG declines.

After removal of 6 bases from V and 3 bases from J, the junction contained 4 bases not matched to a gene. The germline gives CDR1 SQVTM, CDR2 ANQGSEA. The CDR3 extends over 12 amino acids. Here immunoSEQ multiplex PCR was the method, and the copy in TCRdb shows in-frame clones only, minus some. The sample carries about 86,000 clones, roughly 90% recorded once. Note on this clone: Antigen: not known.

This chain connects TRBV29-1 to TRBJ1-2, with TRBD1 matching over 7 bases. The TCR originated in a human donor who received an intestinal transplant. The input for sequencing was unstimulated CD8+ T cells sorted from spleen or lymph node cells, taken before intestinal transplant. As DNA, the CDR3 is TGCAGCGTGATAGACAGGGACTATGGCTACACCTTC. Amino acids: CSVIDRDYGYTF. The full variable domain, its missing parts supplied by reference TRBV29-1 and TRBJ1-2, is SAVISQKPSRDICQRGTSLTIQCQVDSQVTMMFWYRQQPGQSLTLIATANQGSEATYESGFVIDKFPISRPNLTFSTLTVSNMSPEDSSIYLCSVIDRDYGYTFGSGTRLTVV.